Listed below are T cell receptor beta chains from one sample, sequenced in a study of cytomegalovirus exposure and HLA in healthy donors. The method was immunoSEQ multiplex PCR; TCRdb's version includes in-frame clones alone and lacks a portion of them. This table holds some 170,000 clones, about 80% found once. The sample was PBMCs. The receptor set was obtained from a man aged 35-49 years in good health and CMV-seronegative. The CDR3 runs from the conserved cysteine through the conserved F or W. A D gene is named only where the DNA matches it firmly. Rows give clone size only sometimes, using once, few, many, or a class for an expanded clone.

d_call	clone_size	j_call	v_call	cdr3_nt	cdr3_aa
.	few	TRBJ1-3	TRBV5-4	TGTGCCAGCAGCTTGGTTCAGGGAAACACCATATATTTT	CASSLVQGNTIYF
TRBD2	.	TRBJ2-5	TRBV10-1	TGCGCCAGCAGTGAACCAAACAGGGGGAGTGGACTAGCGGTATTCCAAGAGACCCAGTACTTC	CASSEPNRGSGLAVFQETQYF
TRBD2	few	TRBJ2-1	TRBV28	TGTGCCAGCAGTAGAAATAGCGGGAGGAAGGGGAATGAGCAGTTCTTC	CASSRNSGRKGNEQFF
TRBD2	.	TRBJ2-1	TRBV11-3	TGTGCCAGCAGCTCCTCAGCGGGAGGTAGAGGCGATGAGCAGTTCTTC	CASSSSAGGRGDEQFF
TRBD2	.	TRBJ2-7	TRBV7-2	TGTGCCAGCAGCTTAGTGGGCGGGAGTACATCCTACGAGCAGTACTTC	CASSLVGGSTSYEQYF
TRBD1	.	TRBJ1-5	TRBV7-8	TGTGCCAGCAGCGCCGGACAGGGTGATCAGCCCCAGCATTTT	CASSAGQGDQPQHF
.	.	TRBJ1-3	TRBV11-1	TGTGCCAGCAGCTACGCGGGGACTGGAAACACCATATATTTT	CASSYAGTGNTIYF
TRBD1	.	TRBJ2-1	TRBV7-2	TGTGCCAGCAGCCCAGCTGGACAGGGTCACAATGAGCAGTTCTTC	CASSPAGQGHNEQFF
.	.	TRBJ2-3	TRBV6-5	TGTGCCAGCAGTTACTCCCGGGTGAGGGATACGCAGTATTTT	CASSYSRVRDTQYF
TRBD2	.	TRBJ2-3	TRBV5-1	TGCGCCAGCAGCTCCGGACTAGCGGAAGATACGCAGTATTTT	CASSSGLAEDTQYF
.	.	TRBJ1-2	TRBV27	TGTGCCAGCAGCACGGGGGTCAGTGGCTACACCTTC	CASSTGVSGYTF
TRBD2	once	TRBJ2-1	TRBV5-1	TGCGCCAGCAGCTTGGCCGGGCTAGCGGGTTCCTACAATGAGCAGTTCTTC	CASSLAGLAGSYNEQFF
.	.	TRBJ1-2	TRBV10-3	TGTGCCATCACCGCAGGGAGGGTCTATGGCTACACCTTC	CAITAGRVYGYTF
TRBD1	.	TRBJ2-1	TRBV5-1	TGCGCCAGCAGCTGGGGGGGGACAGGGGGGAGTGAGCAGTTCTTC	CASSWGGTGGSEQFF
TRBD2	.	TRBJ2-2	TRBV2	TGTGCCAGCAGGCCCGGGACTAGCGGTGGGGAGCTGTTTTTT	CASRPGTSGGELFF
TRBD1	.	TRBJ2-3	TRBV18	TGTGCCAGCTCACCATCAATGACAGGGAGCCGCACAGATACGCAGTATTTT	CASSPSMTGSRTDTQYF
.	few	TRBJ1-4	TRBV29-1	TGCAGCGCAAGTGAGGGTTTTGCAACTAATGAAAAACTGTTTTTT	CSASEGFATNEKLFF
.	.	TRBJ1-1	TRBV11-2	TGTGCCAGCAGCTTTGACAGAAACACTGAAGCTTTCTTT	CASSFDRNTEAFF
TRBD2	.	TRBJ2-7	TRBV7-9	TGTGCCAGCAGCTTAGATTCACTAGCGGGAGGACAGTACTTC	CASSLDSLAGGQYF
.	.	TRBJ2-5	TRBV18	TGTGCCAGCTCACCAGGGACATATGTGGAGACCCAGTACTTC	CASSPGTYVETQYF
.	.	TRBJ2-3	TRBV27	TGTGCCAGCAGTTTAAACAGCCCCACAGATACGCAGTATTTT	CASSLNSPTDTQYF
.	.	TRBJ1-3	TRBV30	TGTGCCTGGAGTTCGGACAGTGGGGCGGGTGAAACCATATATTTT	CAWSSDSGAGETIYF
.	.	TRBJ2-7	TRBV9	TGTGCCAGCAGCCCGAGGGCCTCCGGCGAGCAGTACTTC	CASSPRASGEQYF
.	.	TRBJ1-4	TRBV6-6	TGTGCCAGCAGTTACCCCAGGGGCTCTAACGAAAAACTGTTTTTT	CASSYPRGSNEKLFF
.	.	TRBJ2-1	TRBV30	TGTGCCTGGAGTGTAGACAGGAACTACAATGAGCAGTTCTTC	CAWSVDRNYNEQFF
TRBD2	.	TRBJ2-7	TRBV6-5	TGTGCCAGCAGTTACTCTAGCGGGACATCCGAGCAGTACTTC	CASSYSSGTSEQYF
.	.	TRBJ1-2	TRBV6-1	TGTGCCAGCAGTGAAGCGCGCGAAATAATTTCGTGGGGCTACACCTTC	CASSEAREIISWGYTF
.	once	TRBJ1-3	TRBV9	TGTGCCAGCAGCGTGGGGTTACAGGCCTCTGGAAACACCATATATTTT	CASSVGLQASGNTIYF
.	few	TRBJ2-1	TRBV6-5	TGTGCCAGCAGTTACTCTGCGGGAAACTCCTACAATGAGCAGTTCTTC	CASSYSAGNSYNEQFF
TRBD2	few	TRBJ2-7	TRBV4-3	TGCGCCAGCAGCCAGGCTACCGGGGGGGCTGGCGAGCAGTACTTC	CASSQATGGAGEQYF
.	few	TRBJ2-5	TRBV19	TGTGCCAGTAGTATAGACAGGGGAGAGACCCAGTACTTC	CASSIDRGETQYF
.	.	TRBJ1-5	TRBV27	TGTGCCAGCAGTTTATTCGGGTCAGCGGGGGCACGGCAGCCCCAGCATTTT	CASSLFGSAGARQPQHF